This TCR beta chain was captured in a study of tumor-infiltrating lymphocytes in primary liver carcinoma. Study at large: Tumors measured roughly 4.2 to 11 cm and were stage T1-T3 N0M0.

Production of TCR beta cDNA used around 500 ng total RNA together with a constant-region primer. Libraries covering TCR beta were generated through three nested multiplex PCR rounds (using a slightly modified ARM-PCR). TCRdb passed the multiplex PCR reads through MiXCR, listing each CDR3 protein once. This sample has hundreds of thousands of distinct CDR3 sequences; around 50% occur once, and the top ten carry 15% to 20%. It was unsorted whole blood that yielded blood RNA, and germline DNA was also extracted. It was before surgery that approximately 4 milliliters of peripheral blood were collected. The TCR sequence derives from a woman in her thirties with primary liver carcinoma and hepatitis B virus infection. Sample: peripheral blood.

CDR3 nucleotides: TGCGGCATCCTAGGCAGCGGCCTGGGGCGTGAGCAGTTCTTC. As protein: CGILGSGLGREQFF. The chain links TRBV29-1 to TRBJ2-1; D possibly uses TRBD1 or TRBD2 (5 bases each). CDR3 length: 14 amino acids. In germline, CDR1 is SQVTM, CDR2 ANQGSEA.